These 15 T cell receptor beta chains originate from one sample sequenced in a study of shared clonotypes between healthy human individuals. Some clones are missing from TCRdb's copy, which holds only in-frame ones; the method was immunoSEQ multiplex PCR. Of 1,400,000 or so clones in the sample, approximately 98.5% were seen once. Sequences were obtained from naive CD4+ T cells sorted from blood. Noted subset: CD45RA+ positively selected. These receptors all stem from a man younger than 45 in good health.

The V call is TRBV5-1, the J call TRBJ2-7; 7 bases line up with TRBD2. Germline V gene lookup returns CDR1 SGHRS and CDR2 YFSETQ. The CDR3 loop spans 14 amino acids. V lost 2 bases, J lost 5 bases, and 7 bases stayed unmatched. The CDR3 loop reads CASSFRGTMDEQYF. DNA of the CDR3: TGCGCCAGCAGCTTCCGTGGGACTATGGACGAGCAGTACTTC.

The chain employs TRBV2 and TRBJ1-5, with D uncertain. The CDR3 has 15 residues. Trimming took 8 bases from V and 4 from J, leaving 18 bases between them. Germline CDR1 SNHLY, CDR2 FYNNEI. The chain's CDR3 is CASQNREYPNQPQHF. CDR3 nucleotide sequence: TGTGCCAGCCAAAATCGAGAGTACCCGAATCAGCCCCAGCATTTT.

The chain uses TRBV7-2 and TRBJ2-2; either TRBD1 or TRBD2 may supply D (5 bases each). This CDR3 comprises 15 residues. CDR1 and CDR2 from the germline V gene are SGHTA and FQGNSA. V was trimmed by 5 bases and J by 7 bases, leaving 17 bases between them. CDR3 sequence: CASSLIGGSGGELFF. CDR3 in DNA: TGTGCCAGCAGCCTGATTGGGGGATCCGGCGGGGAGCTGTTTTTT.

The chain uses TRBV2 and TRBJ2-3, with D perhaps TRBD2 (6 bases). Germline-derived CDR1 and CDR2 are SNHLY and FYNNEI. CDR3 length equals 14 residues. The ends were cut back, 2 bases at V and 5 bases at J, with 11 bases in the middle. This CDR3 reads CASSESPAGDTQYF. In DNA, the CDR3 is TGTGCCAGCAGTGAAAGCCCAGCGGGAGATACGCAGTATTTT.

V and J are TRBV14 and TRBJ2-3, with D hard to call. Germline CDR1 SGHDN, CDR2 FVKESK. V lost 3 bases to trimming and J lost 0 bases, with 7 bases between them. CDR3 length: 14 amino acids. The CDR3 nucleotides read TGTGCCAGCAGCCACCGTCCTAGCACAGATACGCAGTATTTT. Protein: CASSHRPSTDTQYF. Combining the CDR3 with reference TRBV14 and TRBJ2-3 gives the whole variable domain EAGVTQFPSHSVIEKGQTVTLRCDPISGHDNLYWYRRVMGKEIKFLLHFVKESKQDESGMPNNRFLAERTGGTYSTLKVQPAELEDSGVYFCASSHRPSTDTQYFGPGTRLTVL.

This sequence joins TRBV10-3 and TRBJ1-5; D not certain. V gave up 3 bases and J gave up 3 bases, with 3 bases separating them. CDR3 length equals 12 residues. CDR1 ENHRY and CDR2 SYGVKD come from the germline V gene. The CDR3 DNA is TGTGCCATCAGTGAAACCAATCAGCCCCAGCATTTT. Its translation is CAISETNQPQHF.

A note on this clone: The same CDR3 arises from other DNA sequences in this sample as well. This chain links TRBV2 with TRBJ2-5; D is ambiguous. Trimming stripped 1 base from V and 5 bases from J, with 2 bases between. The germline gives CDR1 SNHLY, CDR2 FYNNEI. CDR3 length: 11 amino acids. CDR3 amino acids: CASSEVETQYF. The CDR3 bases are TGTGCCAGCAGTGAAGTGGAGACCCAGTACTTC.

The chain recombines TRBV6-1 with TRBJ2-1, with 8 bases lining up with TRBD2. Germline-derived CDR1 and CDR2 are MNHNS and SASEGT. J was trimmed by 7 bases and V by 0 bases; bases with no gene match: 5. This CDR3 has 15 amino acids. CDR3 protein: CASSEAVRGGNEQFF. CDR3 DNA: TGTGCCAGCAGTGAAGCGGTTCGGGGGGGGAATGAGCAGTTCTTC.

The chain carries TRBV5-1 and TRBJ2-3; TRBD1 matches 7 bases. This CDR3 comprises 14 residues. The V and J ends lost 3 bases and 4 bases, in that order; junction bases with no gene match: 5. Germline loops: CDR1 SGHRS, CDR2 YFSETQ. The CDR3 bases are TGCGCCAGCAGCTCGAGGACAGGAGCAGATACGCAGTATTTT. Residues: CASSSRTGADTQYF.

V usage is TRBV6-1 and J usage is TRBJ2-5; 7 nucleotides line up with TRBD2. This CDR3 has 15 residues. The J segment lost 2 bases and the V segment lost 10 bases, leaving 13 bases of the junction unmatched. Germline-derived CDR1 and CDR2 are MNHNS and SASEGT. The chain's CDR3 is CATPKAGTDQETQYF. Written as DNA, the CDR3 is TGTGCCACACCCAAAGCGGGGACCGATCAAGAGACCCAGTACTTC.

The rearrangement uses TRBV19 and TRBJ2-1; 7 positions agree with TRBD2. Trimming at V came to 3 bases and at J to 2 bases, leaving 22 bases not matched to a gene. CDR3 size: 21 residues. CDR1 is LNHDA, CDR2 SQIVND, per germline (reference sequence). The CDR3 DNA sequence: TGTGCCAGTAGTATCCGATCCCACTGGCTAGCGGAATCCTTCCCCTACAATGAGCAGTTCTTC. Amino acids: CASSIRSHWLAESFPYNEQFF.

The chain employs TRBV5-6 and TRBJ1-5; 7 bases agree with TRBD1. The CDR3 covers 14 residues. J was trimmed by 4 bases and V by 4 bases; bases with no gene match: 5. In germline, CDR1 is SGHDT, CDR2 YYEEEE. The CDR3 DNA reads TGTGCCAGCAGCAAGGGACAGAATAATCAGCCCCAGCATTTT. Translated: CASSKGQNNQPQHF. Filled out from reference TRBV5-6 and TRBJ1-5, the complete variable domain reads DAGVTQSPTHLIKTRGQQVTLRCSPKSGHDTVSWYQQALGQGPQFIFQYYEEEERQRGNFPDRFSGHQFPNYSSELNVNALLLGDSALYLCASSKGQNNQPQHFGDGTRLSIL.

J is TRBJ1-2 and V is TRBV5-1, with 8 nucleotides matching TRBD1. CDR3 length: 14 amino acids. The V gene's germline CDR1 is SGHRS and CDR2 YFSETQ. Germline trimming cut 5 bases from V and 7 bases from J; bases unmatched to any gene: 10. The DNA for the CDR3 is TGCGCCAGCAGGCTTGACAGGGGCCGCACTGGCTACACCTTC. Residues: CASRLDRGRTGYTF.

V and J are TRBV7-9 and TRBJ2-3; D is unclear. There are 12 residues in the CDR3. Germline CDR1 and CDR2: SEHNR and FQNEAQ (reference sequence). Trimming removed 4 bases from V and 2 bases from J, with 4 bases in between. Written as DNA, the CDR3 is TGTGCCAGCAGCTCGAACACAGATACGCAGTATTTT. Translating it yields CASSSNTDTQYF.

In this sample, this clone turned up once. V is TRBV19 and J is TRBJ2-7, with TRBD2 identical over 7 bases. The germline V gene has CDR1 LNHDA and CDR2 SQIVND (reference sequence). The CDR3 extends over 14 amino acids. Trimming removed 1 base from V and 5 bases from J; junction bases left unmatched: 5. The CDR3 nucleotides read TGTGCCAGTAGTATAGGACTAGCCAGGGACGAGCAGTACTTC. Amino acids: CASSIGLARDEQYF.